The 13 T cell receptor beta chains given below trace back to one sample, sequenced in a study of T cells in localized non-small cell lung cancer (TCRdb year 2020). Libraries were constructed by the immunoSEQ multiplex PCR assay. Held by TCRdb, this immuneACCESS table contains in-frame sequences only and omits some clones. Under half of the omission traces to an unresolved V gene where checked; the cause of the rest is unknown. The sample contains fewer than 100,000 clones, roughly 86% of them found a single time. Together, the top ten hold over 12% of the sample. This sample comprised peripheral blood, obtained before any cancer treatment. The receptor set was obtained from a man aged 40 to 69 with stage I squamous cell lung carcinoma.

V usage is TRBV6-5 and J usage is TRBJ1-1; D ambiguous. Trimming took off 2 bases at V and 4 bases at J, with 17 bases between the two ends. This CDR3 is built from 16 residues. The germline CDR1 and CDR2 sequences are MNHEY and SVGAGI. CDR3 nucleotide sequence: TGTGCCAGCAGTTACCGGACTTCTGGCCGGGGCACTGAAGCTTTCTTT. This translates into CASSYRTSGRGTEAFF.

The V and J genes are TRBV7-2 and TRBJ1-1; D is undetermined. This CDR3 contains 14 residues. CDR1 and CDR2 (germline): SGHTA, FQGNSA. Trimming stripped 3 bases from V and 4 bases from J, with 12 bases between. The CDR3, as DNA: TGTGCCAGCAGCTTGGGCGGCCGAGGCACTGAAGCTTTCTTT. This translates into CASSLGGRGTEAFF.

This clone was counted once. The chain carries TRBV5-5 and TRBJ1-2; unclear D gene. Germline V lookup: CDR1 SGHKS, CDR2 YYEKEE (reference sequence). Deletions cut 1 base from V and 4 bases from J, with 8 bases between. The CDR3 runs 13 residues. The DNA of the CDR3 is TGTGCCAGCAGCTTGTCAGCCAGCTATGGCTACACCTTC. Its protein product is CASSLSASYGYTF.

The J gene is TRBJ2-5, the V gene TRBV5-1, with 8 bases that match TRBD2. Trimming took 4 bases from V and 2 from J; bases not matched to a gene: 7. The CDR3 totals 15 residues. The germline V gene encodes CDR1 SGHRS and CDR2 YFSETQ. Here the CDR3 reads CASSQRRGEQETQYF. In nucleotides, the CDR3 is TGCGCCAGCAGCCAAAGGCGGGGGGAACAAGAGACCCAGTACTTC.

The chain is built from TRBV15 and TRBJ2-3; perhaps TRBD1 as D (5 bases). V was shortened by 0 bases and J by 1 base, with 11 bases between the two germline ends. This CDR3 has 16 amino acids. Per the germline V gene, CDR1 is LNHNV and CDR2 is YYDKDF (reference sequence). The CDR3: CATSRDWGRGTDTQYF. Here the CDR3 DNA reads TGTGCCACCAGCAGAGACTGGGGCCGGGGCACAGATACGCAGTATTTT. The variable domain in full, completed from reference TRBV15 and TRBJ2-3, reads DAMVIQNPRYQVTQFGKPVTLSCSQTLNHNVMYWYQQKSSQAPKLLFHYYDKDFNNEADTPDNFQSRRPNTSFCFLDIRSPGLGDTAMYLCATSRDWGRGTDTQYFGPGTRLTVL.

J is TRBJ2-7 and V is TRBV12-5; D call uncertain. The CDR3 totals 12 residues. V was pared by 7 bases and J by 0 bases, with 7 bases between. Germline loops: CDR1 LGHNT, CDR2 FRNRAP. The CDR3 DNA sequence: TGTGCTAGTGCCACTGACTCCTACGAGCAGTACTTC. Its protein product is CASATDSYEQYF.

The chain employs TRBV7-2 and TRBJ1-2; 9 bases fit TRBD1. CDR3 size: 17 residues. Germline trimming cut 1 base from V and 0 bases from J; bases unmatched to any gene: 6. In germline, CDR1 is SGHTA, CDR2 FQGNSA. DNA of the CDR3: TGTGCCAGCAGCTTAGGCGGGACAGGGACTACTAACTATGGCTACACCTTC. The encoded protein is CASSLGGTGTTNYGYTF.

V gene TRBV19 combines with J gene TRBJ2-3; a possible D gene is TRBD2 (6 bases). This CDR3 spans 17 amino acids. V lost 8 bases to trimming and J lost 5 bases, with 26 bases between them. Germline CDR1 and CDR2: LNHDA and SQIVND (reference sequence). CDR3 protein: CASARGPTEGSKDTQYF. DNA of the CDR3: TGTGCCAGTGCCCGGGGCCCTACGGAGGGATCCAAAGATACGCAGTATTTT. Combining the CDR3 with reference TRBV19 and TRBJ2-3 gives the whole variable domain DGGITQSPKYLFRKEGQNVTLSCEQNLNHDAMYWYRQDPGQGLRLIYYSQIVNDFQKGDIAEGYSVSREKKESFPLTVTSAQKNPTAFYLCASARGPTEGSKDTQYFGPGTRLTVL.

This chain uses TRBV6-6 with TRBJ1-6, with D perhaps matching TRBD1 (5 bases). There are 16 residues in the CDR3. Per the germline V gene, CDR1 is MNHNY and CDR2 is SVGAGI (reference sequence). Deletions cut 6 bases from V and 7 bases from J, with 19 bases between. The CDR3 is CASSGALQGENSPLHF. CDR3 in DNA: TGTGCCAGCAGCGGGGCCCTGCAAGGAGAGAATTCACCCCTCCACTTT.

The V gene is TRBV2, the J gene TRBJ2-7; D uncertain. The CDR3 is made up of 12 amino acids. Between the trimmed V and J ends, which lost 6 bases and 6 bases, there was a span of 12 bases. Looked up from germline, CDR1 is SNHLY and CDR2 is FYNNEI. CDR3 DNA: TGTGCCAGCAGAAGGTGGGAACGCGAGCAGTACTTC. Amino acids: CASRRWEREQYF.

CDR3 sequence: CASSQGGAGGGTDTQYF. The CDR3 DNA is TGCGCCAGCAGCCAAGGGGGAGCGGGGGGCGGCACAGATACGCAGTATTTT. The chain couples TRBV4-1 to TRBJ2-3; 9 bases line up with TRBD2. The V gene's germline CDR1 is MGHRA and CDR2 YSYEKL. This CDR3 spans 17 amino acids. Trimming at V came to 1 base and at J to 1 base, leaving 6 bases not matched to a gene.

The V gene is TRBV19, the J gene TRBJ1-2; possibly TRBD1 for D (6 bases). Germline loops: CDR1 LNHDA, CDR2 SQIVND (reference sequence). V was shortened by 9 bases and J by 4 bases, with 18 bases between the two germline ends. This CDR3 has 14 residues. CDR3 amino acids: CASLNAGQSYGYTF. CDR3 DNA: TGTGCCAGCCTTAACGCAGGACAGAGCTATGGCTACACCTTC.

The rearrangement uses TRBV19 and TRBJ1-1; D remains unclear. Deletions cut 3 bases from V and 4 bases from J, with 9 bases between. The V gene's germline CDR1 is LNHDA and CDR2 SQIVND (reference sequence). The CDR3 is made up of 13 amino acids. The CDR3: CASSMSAGTEAFF. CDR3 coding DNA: TGTGCCAGTAGTATGTCCGCGGGCACTGAAGCTTTCTTT.